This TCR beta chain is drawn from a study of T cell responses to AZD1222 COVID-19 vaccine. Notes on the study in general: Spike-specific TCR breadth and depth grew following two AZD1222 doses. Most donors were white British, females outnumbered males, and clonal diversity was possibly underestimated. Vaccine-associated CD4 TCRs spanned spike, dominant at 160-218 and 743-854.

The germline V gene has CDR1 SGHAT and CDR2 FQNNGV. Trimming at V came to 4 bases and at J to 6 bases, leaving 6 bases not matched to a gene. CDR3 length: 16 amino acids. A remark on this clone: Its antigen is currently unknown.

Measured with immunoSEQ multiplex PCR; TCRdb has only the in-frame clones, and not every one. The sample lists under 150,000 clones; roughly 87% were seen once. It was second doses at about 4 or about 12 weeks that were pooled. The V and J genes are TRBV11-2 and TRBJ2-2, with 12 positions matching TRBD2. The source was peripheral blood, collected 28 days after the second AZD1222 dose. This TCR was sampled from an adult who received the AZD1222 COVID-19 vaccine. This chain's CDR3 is CASSSSGRASAGELFF. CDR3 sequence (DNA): TGTGCCAGCAGCTCTAGCGGGAGGGCCTCAGCCGGGGAGCTGTTTTTT.